These 27 T cell receptor beta chains came from one sample sequenced in a study of T cells in Graves' hyperthyroidism and ophthalmopathy (dated by TCRdb to about 2019). Receptor libraries were prepared by multiplex PCR. TCRdb records Illumina HiSeq 2000 as the sequencer. The TCR beta CDR3 regions were amplified from the RNA transcripts. For the first round of RT-PCR on the TCR CDR3, the HTBI primer set was used together with the Qiagen OneStep RT-PCR kit. TCRdb ran its own pipeline on the public reads, namely fastp trimming at Q25 and MiXCR clone calling, and kept in-frame beta chains. Identical CDR3 protein sequences are pooled into one entry, listed with their most common genes and DNA. For this sample there are 300,000 to 400,000 distinct CDR3 sequences; about 15% appear just once. The ten largest clones add up to around 23% of the sample. The sample comprised blood. These receptors came from a woman aged 25 to 39 with Graves' hyperthyroidism.

With regard to this clonotype: A much larger clone differs by one base, so this may be a read error. The rearrangement links TRBV11-1 to TRBJ2-5, with D possibly matching TRBD2 (6 bases). The CDR3 is 14 residues long. Deletions cut 6 bases from V and 2 bases from J, with 13 bases between. From germline, CDR1 is SGHAT and CDR2 FQDESV (reference sequence). CDR3 in amino acids: CASSALTSQETQYF. Written as DNA, the CDR3 is TGTGCCAGCAGTGCATTGACTAGTCAAGAGACCCAGTACTTC.

The table lists this clonotype with many counts. The chain combines TRBV29-1 with TRBJ2-5; 10 nucleotides align to TRBD2. The CDR3 runs 16 residues. Per germline, CDR1 SQVTM and CDR2 ANQGSEA. V shed 3 bases and J 5 bases; nucleotides not matched to a gene: 12. The CDR3 DNA reads TGCAGCGTTGAGTGGTCTAGCGGGAGAAGAGGGGAGACCCAGTACTTC. Translation gives CSVEWSSGRRGETQYF.

This clonotype was seen many times. The gene calls are TRBV12-3 or TRBV12-4 and TRBJ2-5, with a tentative D call TRBD1 (6 bases). V lost 3 bases, J lost 5 bases, and 19 bases lay in between. CDR3 length: 16 amino acids. CDR3 sequence: CASSLGVTLTGETQYF. CDR3 nucleotide sequence: TGTGCCAGCAGTTTGGGCGTAACCCTCACAGGGGAGACCCAGTACTTC.

This clonotype showed up many times. The V gene is TRBV5-1, the J gene TRBJ1-2, with D unresolved. The germline CDR1 and CDR2 sequences are SGHRS and YFSETQ. Trimming left V 0 bases short and J 4 bases short, with 13 bases between. The CDR3 is made up of 15 amino acids. CDR3 residues: CASSLEAGFGYGYTF. The CDR3 DNA reads as TGCGCCAGCAGCTTGGAAGCGGGGTTCGGCTATGGCTACACCTTC.

This clonotype has a count of ten or more. The gene calls are TRBV27 and TRBJ2-7, with 8 bases matching TRBD1. Germline CDR1 reads MNHEY; CDR2 reads SMNVEV (reference sequence). This CDR3 contains 14 residues. V shed 4 bases, J shed 1 base, and the junction held 3 bases outside the gene matches. CDR3 loop: CASSYGQGSYEQYF. The CDR3 coding sequence is TGTGCCAGCAGTTACGGACAGGGATCCTACGAGCAGTACTTC.

Ten or more counts support this clonotype. The CDR3 spells CASSTGAGGQPQHF. The CDR3 nucleotides read TGTGCCAGCTCAACAGGGGCCGGCGGTCAGCCCCAGCATTTT. V and J are TRBV6-1 and TRBJ1-5; 7 bases map to TRBD1. V was clipped by 8 bases and J by 6 bases; unmatched bases: 10. CDR1 is MNHNS and CDR2 is SASEGT in the germline V gene. The CDR3 has 14 residues.

The rearrangement uses TRBV11-2 and TRBJ2-4; 8 nucleotides agree with TRBD2. Looked up from germline, CDR1 is SGHAT and CDR2 is FQNNGV. The ends lost 2 bases at V and 1 base at J; junction bases unmatched: 19. CDR3 length equals 21 residues. The CDR3 sequence is CASSLRPRLALPPGAKNIQYF. In DNA, the CDR3 is TGTGCCAGCAGCTTACGTCCCAGACTAGCGCTACCCCCGGGGGCCAAAAACATTCAGTACTTC.

In its sample, this clonotype was seen many times. The CDR3 region has the DNA TGCAGTGCTTGCCCCGATGACACCGGGGAGCTGTTTTTT. This translates into CSACPDDTGELFF. The V call is TRBV20-1, the J call TRBJ2-2; D gene ambiguous. The germline V and J ends were trimmed by 5 bases and 3 bases, with 10 bases remaining between them. Germline-derived CDR1 and CDR2 are DFQATT and SNEGSKA (reference sequence). The CDR3 is made up of 13 amino acids.

This clonotype came up many times. The chain carries TRBV28 and TRBJ2-3; perhaps TRBD2 as D (6 bases). The CDR3 has 14 residues. CDR1 and CDR2 from the germline V gene are MDHEN and SYDVKM. Trimming took 11 bases from V and 0 from J, leaving 15 bases between them. CDR3 sequence reads: CALGGAGSTDTQYF. The CDR3 DNA is TGTGCCCTCGGGGGAGCAGGAAGCACAGATACGCAGTATTTT.

This clonotype was picked up a small number of times. The CDR3 bases are TGCGCCAGCAGCCACCTAAGAGCGGGACTGAACACCGGGGAGCTGTTTTTT. This sequence encodes CASSHLRAGLNTGELFF. The J gene is TRBJ2-2, the V gene TRBV4-3; 7 nucleotides line up with TRBD2. The V gene's germline CDR1 is LGHNA and CDR2 YSLEER. Trimming removed 3 bases from V and 1 base from J; junction bases left unmatched: 8. This CDR3 is 17 amino acids long.

This clonotype was observed many times. The chain recombines TRBV27 with TRBJ2-2; tentatively, D is TRBD1 (5 bases). With 5 bases removed from V and 6 bases from J, the gap between germline ends came to 13 bases. This CDR3 has 14 residues. CDR1 is MNHEY and CDR2 is SMNVEV in the germline V gene (reference sequence). The CDR3 protein is CASSLFQGSGELFF. CDR3 DNA: TGTGCCAGCAGTCTCTTTCAGGGTTCCGGGGAGCTGTTTTTT.

This rearrangement joins TRBV20-1 to TRBJ2-7; TRBD2 agrees at 10 bases. CDR3 size: 14 residues. Germline-derived CDR1 and CDR2 are DFQATT and SNEGSKA (reference sequence). J gave up 5 bases and V 4 bases, and 8 bases lay outside the gene matches. As DNA, the CDR3 is TGCAGTGCTAAATTCCTAGCGGGAGTCCACGAGCAGTACTTC. Residues: CSAKFLAGVHEQYF.

The chain employs TRBV11-2 and TRBJ2-1; perhaps D is TRBD1 or TRBD2 (5 bases each). Trimming stripped 0 bases from V and 6 bases from J, with 15 bases between. From germline, CDR1 is SGHAT and CDR2 FQNNGV. The CDR3 has 16 amino acids. The CDR3 loop is CASSLDWGPGSNEQFF. The DNA for the CDR3 is TGTGCCAGCAGCTTAGATTGGGGACCAGGGTCCAATGAGCAGTTCTTC.

Many counts were recorded for this clonotype. The genes are TRBV27 and TRBJ1-2; unclear D gene. From germline, CDR1 is MNHEY and CDR2 SMNVEV (reference sequence). The CDR3 runs 14 residues. Deletions cut 7 bases from V and 4 bases from J, with 16 bases between. This chain's CDR3 is CASMLGRPIYGYTF. The CDR3 DNA is TGTGCCAGCATGCTGGGCAGGCCGATCTATGGCTACACCTTC.

This clonotype has more than one count but fewer than ten. V gene TRBV3-1 combines with J gene TRBJ1-6; D is unclear. CDR1 LGHDT and CDR2 YNNKEL come from the germline V gene (reference sequence). Trimming removed 0 bases from V and 7 bases from J, with 16 bases in between. The CDR3 is made up of 17 amino acids. This CDR3 is CASSQELARGANSPLHF. In nucleotides, the CDR3 is TGTGCCAGCAGCCAAGAGTTGGCTCGGGGTGCGAATTCACCCCTCCACTTT.

Regarding this clonotype: A read error may be the cause here, since a much bigger clone is one base away. The chain employs TRBV11-2 and TRBJ2-2; perhaps TRBD2 as D (5 bases). Per the germline V gene, CDR1 is SGHAT and CDR2 is FQNNGV. V lost 6 bases and J lost 1, with 12 bases in between. The CDR3 is made up of 15 amino acids. CDR3 DNA: TGTGCCAGCAGTTATCCGAGGGAGAACACCGGGGAGCTGTTTTTT. It codes for CASSYPRENTGELFF.

This clonotype was seen repeatedly, ten times or more. V and J are TRBV2 and TRBJ2-2; D is unclear. V lost 6 bases to trimming and J lost 0 bases, with 8 bases between them. This CDR3 is built from 14 residues. Germline V CDR1 and CDR2: SNHLY, FYNNEI. CDR3 nucleotide sequence: TGTGCCAGCAGGGGCGAAGCGAACACCGGGGAGCTGTTTTTT. Amino acid sequence: CASRGEANTGELFF. Full variable domain (missing parts from reference TRBV2 and TRBJ2-2): EPEVTQTPSHQVTQMGQEVILRCVPISNHLYFYWYRQILGQKVEFLVSFYNNEISEKSEIFDDQFSVERPDGSNFTLKIRSTKLEDSAMYFCASRGEANTGELFFGEGSRLTVL.

This chain joins TRBV30 and TRBJ1-3; perhaps TRBD1 as D (5 bases). V was clipped by 1 base and J by 0 bases, with 10 bases between them. The CDR3 is 15 residues long. Germline lookup yields CDR1 GTSNPN and CDR2 SVGIG (reference sequence). The DNA of the CDR3 is TGTGCCTGGAGTGAGGACACTTACTCTGGAAACACCATATATTTT. Protein sequence: CAWSEDTYSGNTIYF.

This clonotype was picked up many times. As DNA, the CDR3 is TGTGCCAGCAGCTTTAATCGGGCTTACGAGCAGTACTTC. Translated: CASSFNRAYEQYF. The chain combines TRBV7-2 with TRBJ2-7, with D uncertain. This CDR3 is built from 13 residues. Per germline, CDR1 SGHTA and CDR2 FQGNSA. The V end was cut by 3 bases, the J end by 4 bases, with 10 bases between.

The rearrangement joins TRBV10-3 to TRBJ2-7, with D unclear. CDR1 is ENHRY, CDR2 SYGVKD, per germline. Trimming took 0 bases from V and 3 from J, leaving 3 bases between them. The CDR3 loop spans 12 amino acids. CDR3 bases: TGTGCCATCAGTGAGTCGAACTACGAGCAGTACTTC. As protein: CAISESNYEQYF.

This clonotype was picked up many times. V is TRBV7-2 and J is TRBJ2-7; perhaps TRBD1 as D (6 bases). The CDR3 is 13 residues long. Germline CDR1 is SGHTA and CDR2 is FQGNSA. The V gene lost 3 bases and the J gene lost 2 bases, with 8 bases spanning the gap. DNA of the CDR3: TGTGCCAGCAGCTTTGGGGGCCCCTACGAGCAGTACTTC. Protein product: CASSFGGPYEQYF. The full variable domain, in which reference TRBV7-2 and TRBJ2-7 provide the parts outside the CDR3, is GAGVSQSPSNKVTEKGKDVELRCDPISGHTALYWYRQSLGQGLEFLIYFQGNSAPDKSGLPSDRFSAERTGGSVSTLTIQRTQQEDSAVYLCASSFGGPYEQYFGPGTRLTVT.

The V and J genes are TRBV7-2 and TRBJ1-1, with D tentatively TRBD1 (5 bases). The CDR3 consists of 13 residues. V dropped 10 bases and J dropped 3 bases, with 15 bases sitting between them. Germline V gene sequence: CDR1 SGHTA, CDR2 FQGNSA. The CDR3 protein is CATAGVWDTEAFF. CDR3 nucleotide sequence: TGTGCCACGGCGGGGGTTTGGGACACTGAAGCTTTCTTT.

This chain joins TRBV27 and TRBJ2-5, with 14 nucleotides matching TRBD2. V lost 4 bases and J lost 5; bases outside the gene matches: 6. The CDR3 runs to 16 residues. The germline V gene has CDR1 MNHEY and CDR2 SMNVEV (reference sequence). The CDR3 here is CASSSLTSGRAETQYF. CDR3 in DNA: TGTGCCAGCAGTTCCTTGACTAGCGGGAGGGCTGAGACCCAGTACTTC.

This clonotype came up a few times. This rearrangement joins TRBV7-9 to TRBJ2-7, with 12 nucleotides matching TRBD2. The CDR3 sequence is 15 residues long. Germline-derived CDR1 and CDR2 are SEHNR and FQNEAQ (reference sequence). The junction had 1 base not matched to a gene; V was cut back by 0 bases and J by 4 bases. The CDR3 nucleotides read TGTGCCAGCAGCTTAGCGGGACTAGCGGGTTACGAGCAGTACTTC. This gives the protein CASSLAGLAGYEQYF.

In the case of this clonotype: At one of its ends the junction is not consistent with the germline gene, which may arise from a read error. The chain has TRBV27 and TRBJ2-1, with 8 positions matching TRBD2. The CDR3 loop spans 15 amino acids. CDR1 and CDR2 (germline): MNHEY, SMNVEV (reference sequence). In DNA form, the CDR3 reads TGTACCAGCAGTTTAAGCGGGGGAAGGTACAATGAGCAGTTCTTC. This encodes CTSSLSGGRYNEQFF.

This clonotype was counted ten times or more. The chain is built from TRBV10-1 and TRBJ2-5; D is ambiguous. There are 15 residues in the CDR3. Trimming cost V 0 bases and J 4 bases, with 12 bases left between them. Looked up from germline, CDR1 is WNHNN and CDR2 is SYGVQD (reference sequence). This CDR3 reads CASSESVKLTETQYF. The CDR3 region has the DNA TGCGCCAGCAGTGAGTCGGTTAAATTAACAGAGACCCAGTACTTC.

This clonotype turned up a few times. The rearrangement links TRBV7-8 to TRBJ2-3; perhaps TRBD1 as D (5 bases). This CDR3 has 17 residues. Germline V lookup: CDR1 SGHVS, CDR2 FQNEAQ. Deletions cut 5 bases from V and 0 bases from J, with 18 bases between. The CDR3: CASSPRLRGISTDTQYF. The DNA of the CDR3 is TGTGCCAGCAGCCCAAGATTAAGGGGAATTAGCACAGATACGCAGTATTTT.